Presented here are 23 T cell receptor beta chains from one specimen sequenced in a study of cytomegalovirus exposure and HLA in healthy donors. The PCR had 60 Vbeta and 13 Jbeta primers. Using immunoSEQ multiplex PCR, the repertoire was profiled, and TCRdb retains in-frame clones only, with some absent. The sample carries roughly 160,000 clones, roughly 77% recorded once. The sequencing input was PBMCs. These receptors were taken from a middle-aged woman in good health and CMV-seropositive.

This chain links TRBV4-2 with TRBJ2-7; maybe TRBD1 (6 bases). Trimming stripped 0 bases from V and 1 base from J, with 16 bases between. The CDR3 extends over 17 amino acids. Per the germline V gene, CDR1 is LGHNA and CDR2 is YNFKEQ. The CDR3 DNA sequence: TGTGCCAGCAGCCAAGAGGCAACAGGGATCTTTTCCTACGAGCAGTACTTC. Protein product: CASSQEATGIFSYEQYF.

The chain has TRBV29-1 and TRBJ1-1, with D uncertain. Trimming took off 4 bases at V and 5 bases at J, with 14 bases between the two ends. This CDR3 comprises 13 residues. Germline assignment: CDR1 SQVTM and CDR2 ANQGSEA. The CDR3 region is CSVVTSGRTEAFF. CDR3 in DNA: TGCAGCGTTGTCACATCGGGGAGAACTGAAGCTTTCTTT.

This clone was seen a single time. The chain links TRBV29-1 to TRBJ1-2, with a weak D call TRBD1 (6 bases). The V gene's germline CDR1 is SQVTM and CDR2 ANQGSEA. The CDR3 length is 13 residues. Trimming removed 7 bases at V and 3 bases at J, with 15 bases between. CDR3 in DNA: TGCAGCGCTCTCCAGGGGCCCGACTATGGCTACACCTTC. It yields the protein CSALQGPDYGYTF.

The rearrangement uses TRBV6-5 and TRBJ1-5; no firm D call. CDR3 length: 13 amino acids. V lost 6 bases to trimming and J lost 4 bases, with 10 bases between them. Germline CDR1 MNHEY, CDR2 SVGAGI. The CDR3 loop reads CASSASRNQPQHF. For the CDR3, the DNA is TGTGCCAGCAGCGCGTCAAGAAATCAGCCCCAGCATTTT.

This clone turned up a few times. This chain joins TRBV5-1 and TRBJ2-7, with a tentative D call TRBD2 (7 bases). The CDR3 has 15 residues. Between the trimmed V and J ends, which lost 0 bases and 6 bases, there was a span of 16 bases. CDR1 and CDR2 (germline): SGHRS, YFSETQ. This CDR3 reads CASSLAWGGASEQYF. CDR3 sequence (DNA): TGCGCCAGCAGCTTGGCGTGGGGGGGGGCTTCCGAGCAGTACTTC.

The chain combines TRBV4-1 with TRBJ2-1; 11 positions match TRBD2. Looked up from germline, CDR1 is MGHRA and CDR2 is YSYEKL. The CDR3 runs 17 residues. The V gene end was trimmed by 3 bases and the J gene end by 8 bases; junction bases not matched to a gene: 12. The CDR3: CASSHPRGTSGIYEQFF. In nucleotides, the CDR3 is TGCGCCAGCAGCCACCCCCGGGGGACTAGCGGCATCTATGAGCAGTTCTTC.

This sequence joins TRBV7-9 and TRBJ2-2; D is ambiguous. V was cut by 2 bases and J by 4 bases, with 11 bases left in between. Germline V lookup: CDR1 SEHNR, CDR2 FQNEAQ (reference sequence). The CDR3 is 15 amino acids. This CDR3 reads CASSLRSAITGELFF. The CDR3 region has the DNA TGTGCCAGCAGCTTACGCAGTGCCATCACCGGGGAGCTGTTTTTT.

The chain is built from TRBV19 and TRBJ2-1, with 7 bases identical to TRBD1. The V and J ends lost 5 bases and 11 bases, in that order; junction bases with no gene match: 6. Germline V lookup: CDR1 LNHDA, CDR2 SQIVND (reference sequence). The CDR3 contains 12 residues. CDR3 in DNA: TGTGCCAGTAGTCCACAGGGGTTCCAGCAGTTCTTC. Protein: CASSPQGFQQFF.

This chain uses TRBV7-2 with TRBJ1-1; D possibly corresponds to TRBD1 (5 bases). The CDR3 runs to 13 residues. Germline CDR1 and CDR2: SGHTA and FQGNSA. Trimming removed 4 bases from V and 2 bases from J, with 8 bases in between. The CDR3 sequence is CASSSGANTEAFF. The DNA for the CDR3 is TGTGCCAGCAGCTCTGGGGCAAACACTGAAGCTTTCTTT.

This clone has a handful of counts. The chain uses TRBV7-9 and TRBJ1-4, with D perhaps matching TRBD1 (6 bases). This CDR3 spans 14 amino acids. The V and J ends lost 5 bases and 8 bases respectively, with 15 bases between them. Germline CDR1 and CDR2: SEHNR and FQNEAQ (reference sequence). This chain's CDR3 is CASSDGQSGEKLFF. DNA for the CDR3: TGTGCCAGCAGCGATGGACAGTCGGGGGAAAAACTGTTTTTT.

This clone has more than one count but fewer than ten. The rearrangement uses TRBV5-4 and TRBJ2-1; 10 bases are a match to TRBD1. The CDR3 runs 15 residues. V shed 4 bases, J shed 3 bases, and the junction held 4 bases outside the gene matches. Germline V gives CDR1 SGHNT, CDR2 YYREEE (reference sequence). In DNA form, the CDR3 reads TGTGCCAGCAGCCAAGGACAGGGGGACTACAATGAGCAGTTCTTC. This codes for CASSQGQGDYNEQFF. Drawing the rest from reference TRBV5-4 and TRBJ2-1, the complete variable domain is ETGVTQSPTHLIKTRGQQVTLRCSSQSGHNTVSWYQQALGQGPQFIFQYYREEENGRGNFPPRFSGLQFPNYSSELNVNALELDDSALYLCASSQGQGDYNEQFFGPGTRLTVL.

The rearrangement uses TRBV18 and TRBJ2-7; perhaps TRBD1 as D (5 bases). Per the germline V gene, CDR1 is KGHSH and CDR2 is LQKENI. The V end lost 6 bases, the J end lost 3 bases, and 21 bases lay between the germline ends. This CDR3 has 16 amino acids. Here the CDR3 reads CASSLVRSREDYEQYF. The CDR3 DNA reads TGTGCCAGCTCCCTGGTACGGTCCAGGGAAGACTACGAGCAGTACTTC.

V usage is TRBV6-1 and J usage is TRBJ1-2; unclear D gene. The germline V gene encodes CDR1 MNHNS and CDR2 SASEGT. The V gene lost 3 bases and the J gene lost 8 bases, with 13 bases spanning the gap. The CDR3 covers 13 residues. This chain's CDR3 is CASSDTLTEGYTF. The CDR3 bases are TGTGCCAGCAGTGACACTCTCACAGAGGGCTACACCTTC.

The CDR3 is CATSRGWGDFLNNEQFF. The CDR3, as DNA: TGTGCCACCAGCAGAGGATGGGGGGACTTCTTGAACAATGAGCAGTTCTTC. The chain is built from TRBV15 and TRBJ2-1, with D maybe TRBD2 (6 bases). Germline V gene data show CDR1 as LNHNV and CDR2 as YYDKDF (reference sequence). Trimming removed 1 base from V and 5 bases from J, with 18 bases in between. The CDR3 is made up of 17 amino acids.

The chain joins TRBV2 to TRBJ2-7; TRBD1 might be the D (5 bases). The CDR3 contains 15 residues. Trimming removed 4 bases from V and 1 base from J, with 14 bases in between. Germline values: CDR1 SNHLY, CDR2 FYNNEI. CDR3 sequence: CASSVRQGSSYEQYF. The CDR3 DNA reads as TGTGCCAGCAGTGTGAGGCAGGGAAGTTCCTACGAGCAGTACTTC.

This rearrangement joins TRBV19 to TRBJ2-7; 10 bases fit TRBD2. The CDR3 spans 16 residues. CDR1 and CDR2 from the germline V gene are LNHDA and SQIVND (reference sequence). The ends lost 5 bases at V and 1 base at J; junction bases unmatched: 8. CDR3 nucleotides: TGTGCCAGTAGTCCCTCGCGGACTAGCGGATCCTACGAGCAGTACTTC. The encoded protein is CASSPSRTSGSYEQYF.

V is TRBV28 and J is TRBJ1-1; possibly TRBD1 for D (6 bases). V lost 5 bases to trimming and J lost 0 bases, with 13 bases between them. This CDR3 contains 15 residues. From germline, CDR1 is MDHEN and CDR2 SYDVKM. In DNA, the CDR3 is TGTGCCAGCAGTCTACCGCAGGGGATGAACACTGAAGCTTTCTTT. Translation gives CASSLPQGMNTEAFF.

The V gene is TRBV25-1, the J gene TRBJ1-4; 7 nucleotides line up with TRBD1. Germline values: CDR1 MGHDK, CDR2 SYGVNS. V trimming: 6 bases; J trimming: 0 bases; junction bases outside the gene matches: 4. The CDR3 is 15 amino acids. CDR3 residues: CASRPGTATNEKLFF. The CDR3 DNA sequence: TGTGCCAGCAGACCCGGGACAGCAACTAATGAAAAACTGTTTTTT.

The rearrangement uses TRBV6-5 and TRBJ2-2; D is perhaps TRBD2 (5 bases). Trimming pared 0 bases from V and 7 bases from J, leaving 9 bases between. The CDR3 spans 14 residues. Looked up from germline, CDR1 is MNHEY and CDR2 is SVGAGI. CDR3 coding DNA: TGTGCCAGCAGTTACTCATCGGGGTTCGGGGAGCTGTTTTTT. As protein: CASSYSSGFGELFF.

As DNA, the CDR3 is TGTGCCAGCAGTTTAGGGGACAGGGCTAACACTGAAGCTTTCTTT. Protein: CASSLGDRANTEAFF. The chain uses TRBV27 and TRBJ1-1, with 9 positions matching TRBD1. V gave up 2 bases and J gave up 2 bases; unmatched junction bases: 3. The V gene's germline CDR1 is MNHEY and CDR2 SMNVEV (reference sequence). This CDR3 has 15 amino acids.

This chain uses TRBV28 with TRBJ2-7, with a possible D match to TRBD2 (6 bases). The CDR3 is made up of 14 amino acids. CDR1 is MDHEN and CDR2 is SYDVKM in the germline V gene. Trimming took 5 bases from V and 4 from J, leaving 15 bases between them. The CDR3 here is CASSPTHGGYEQYF. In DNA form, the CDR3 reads TGTGCCAGCAGTCCCACTCACGGGGGATACGAGCAGTACTTC.

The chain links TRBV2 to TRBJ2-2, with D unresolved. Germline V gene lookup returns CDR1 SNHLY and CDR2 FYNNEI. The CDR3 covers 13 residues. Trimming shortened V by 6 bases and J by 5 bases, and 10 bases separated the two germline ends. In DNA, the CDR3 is TGTGCCAGCAGCCCGACGAGGACCGGGGAGCTGTTTTTT. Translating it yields CASSPTRTGELFF.

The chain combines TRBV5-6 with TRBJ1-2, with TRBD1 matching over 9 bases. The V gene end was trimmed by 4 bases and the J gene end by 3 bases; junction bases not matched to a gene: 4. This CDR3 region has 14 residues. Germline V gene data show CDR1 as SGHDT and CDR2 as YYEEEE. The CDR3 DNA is TGTGCCAGCAGCCCGGACAGGGGCGACTATGGCTACACCTTC. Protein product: CASSPDRGDYGYTF.